Here is one TCR beta chain with its context. Its antigen is not identified. This sample is drawn from a study of T cells expressing NK-cell markers. On the study more broadly: Source material for TCR beta repertoires consisted of sorted CD3+CD56+NKG2C+, CD3+CD56+NKG2C- and CD3+CD56-NKG2C+ T cells. The authors sequenced eight donors, of whom seven were HCMV-seropositive and one was seronegative. Whole-study results and caveats: In a handful of donors, these clonotypes also led the CD3+CD56-NKG2C+ fraction.

Per germline, CDR1 SEHNR and CDR2 FQNEAQ (reference sequence). CDR3 size: 14 residues. After re-calling the 5' RACE reads, TCRdb lists one entry per CDR3 protein, DNA absent. This sample carries 550,000 or so distinct CDR3 sequences, with approximately 3.6% going to the ten biggest clones. The sample consisted of blood T cells: a sorted CD56 or NKG2C T cell subset, CD4+ or CD8+ T cells, or bulk PBMC T cells (not recorded which). This chain uses TRBV7-9 with TRBJ2-3; TCRdb gives TRBD2 as the D gene, but with no DNA this cannot be confirmed. This sequence was found in a man between 18 and 35 years old in good health. CDR3 region: CASSTSPVRDTQYF.